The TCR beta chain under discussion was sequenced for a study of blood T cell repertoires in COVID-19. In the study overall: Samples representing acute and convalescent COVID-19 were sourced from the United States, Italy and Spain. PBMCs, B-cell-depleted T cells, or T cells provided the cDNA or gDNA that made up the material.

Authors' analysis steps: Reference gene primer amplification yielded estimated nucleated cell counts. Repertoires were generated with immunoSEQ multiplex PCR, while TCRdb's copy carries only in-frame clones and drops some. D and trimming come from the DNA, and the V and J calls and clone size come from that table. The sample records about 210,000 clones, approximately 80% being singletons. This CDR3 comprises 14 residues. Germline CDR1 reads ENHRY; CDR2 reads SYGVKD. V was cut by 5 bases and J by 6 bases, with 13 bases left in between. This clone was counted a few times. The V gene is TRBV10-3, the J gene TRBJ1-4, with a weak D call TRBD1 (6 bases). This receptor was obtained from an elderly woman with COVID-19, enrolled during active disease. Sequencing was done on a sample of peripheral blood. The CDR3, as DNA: TGTGCCATCAGTCGGGGGGCAGGTTATGAAAAACTGTTTTTT. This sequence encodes CAISRGAGYEKLFF.